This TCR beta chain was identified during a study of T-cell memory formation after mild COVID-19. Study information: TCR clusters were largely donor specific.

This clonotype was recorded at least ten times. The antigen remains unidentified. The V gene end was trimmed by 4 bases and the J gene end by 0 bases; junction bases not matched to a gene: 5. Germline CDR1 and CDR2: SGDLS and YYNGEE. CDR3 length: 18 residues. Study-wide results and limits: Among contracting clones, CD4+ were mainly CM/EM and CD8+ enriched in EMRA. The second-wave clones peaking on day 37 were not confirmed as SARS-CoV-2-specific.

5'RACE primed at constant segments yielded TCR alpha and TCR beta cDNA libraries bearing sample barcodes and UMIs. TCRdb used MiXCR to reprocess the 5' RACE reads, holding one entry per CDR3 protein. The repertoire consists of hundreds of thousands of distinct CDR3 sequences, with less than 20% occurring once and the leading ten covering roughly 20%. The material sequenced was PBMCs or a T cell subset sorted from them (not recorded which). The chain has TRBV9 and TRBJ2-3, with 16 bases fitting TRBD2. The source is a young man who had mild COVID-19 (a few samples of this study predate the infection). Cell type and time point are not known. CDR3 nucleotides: TGTGCCAGCAGCCCTGGGACTAGCGGGAGGGCTAGCACAGATACGCAGTATTTT. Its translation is CASSPGTSGRASTDTQYF. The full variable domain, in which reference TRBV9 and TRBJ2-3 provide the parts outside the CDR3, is DSGVTQTPKHLITATGQRVTLRCSPRSGDLSVYWYQQSLDQGLQFLIQYYNGEERAKGNILERFSAQQFPDLHSELNLSSLELGDSALYFCASSPGTSGRASTDTQYFGPGTRLTVL.